The rows below give T cell receptor beta chains drawn from one sample of a study of cytomegalovirus exposure and HLA in healthy donors. TCRdb keeps only in-frame clones here, not all; method: immunoSEQ multiplex PCR. This table holds tens of thousands of clones. Sequenced input: PBMCs. The source is a man aged 40-49 years in good health and CMV-seronegative. Both conserved end residues are part of each CDR3. The order of the fields is D gene, J gene, V gene, CDR3 DNA, CDR3 protein. A D gene is named only where the DNA matches it firmly.

TRBD2 | TRBJ2-7 | TRBV2 | TGTGCCAGCAACCTAGCGGGGGGCAACGAGCAGTACTTC | CASNLAGGNEQYF
TRBD2 | TRBJ2-1 | TRBV2 | TGTGCCAGCAGGAGATCCCGACTAGCCGTCGACAATGAGCAGTTCTTC | CASRRSRLAVDNEQFF
- | TRBJ1-1 | TRBV5-4 | TGTGCCAGCAGCCTAGGTATGAATACACAGAACACTGAAGCTTTCTTT | CASSLGMNTQNTEAFF
TRBD1 | TRBJ2-7 | TRBV4-2 | TGTGCCAGCAGCCAAGCAGGACAGGGAGGACGCTACGAGCAGTACTTC | CASSQAGQGGRYEQYF
TRBD2 | TRBJ2-7 | TRBV29-1 | TGCAGCGTTGACATCCTACGGGGGGGTGGCGAGCAGTACTTC | CSVDILRGGGEQYF
TRBD1 | TRBJ2-2 | TRBV5-5 | TGTGCCAGCAGACTCAGGGGGACAGGGAACACCGGGGAGCTGTTTTTT | CASRLRGTGNTGELFF
TRBD1 | TRBJ1-2 | TRBV5-4 | TGTGCCAGCAGCAGGACAGGGAAGGGCTATGGCTACACCTTC | CASSRTGKGYGYTF
- | TRBJ1-3 | TRBV5-6 | TGTGCCAGCAGCCCGAGCCCCTCTGGAAACACCATATATTTT | CASSPSPSGNTIYF
- | TRBJ2-7 | TRBV7-2 | TGTGCCAGCAGCTTAGCGGGAAGTGGTGGCGGGATCGAGCAGTACTTC | CASSLAGSGGGIEQYF
- | TRBJ1-1 | TRBV28 | TGTGCCAGCAGCGTCCCGGGACAGAACACTGAAGCTTTCTTT | CASSVPGQNTEAFF
- | TRBJ2-6 | TRBV19 | TGTGCCAGTAGTCTGGCAGGGCGCTCTGGGGCCAACGTCCTGACTTTC | CASSLAGRSGANVLTF
TRBD1 | TRBJ1-2 | TRBV5-1 | TGCGCCAGCAGAACAGGGGGCAGTGGCTACACCTTC | CASRTGGSGYTF
- | TRBJ1-4 | TRBV11-2 | TGTGCCAGCAGCTTGCAGAATAATGAAAAACTGTTTTTT | CASSLQNNEKLFF
TRBD2 | TRBJ2-7 | TRBV9 | TGTGCCAGCAGCGTAGACCGGACTAGCGGGGAACTCGAGCAGTACTTC | CASSVDRTSGELEQYF
TRBD1 | TRBJ1-5 | TRBV19 | TGTGCCAGTAGTATTGAGGGGGCAGATCAGCCCCAGCATTTT | CASSIEGADQPQHF
TRBD1 | TRBJ1-5 | TRBV19 | TGTGCCAGTAGTATCGCCCGGGACAGGAGATATAGCAATCAGCCCCAGCATTTT | CASSIARDRRYSNQPQHF
TRBD1 | TRBJ2-5 | TRBV11-2 | TGTGCCAGCAGCTTCGCTGGGACAGGGTTTGGAGAGACCCAGTACTTC | CASSFAGTGFGETQYF
TRBD2 | TRBJ2-3 | TRBV4-2 | TGTGCCAGCAGCCAAGAGCGGGGGGGCCCAGATACGCAGTATTTT | CASSQERGGPDTQYF
- | TRBJ2-3 | TRBV5-1 | TGCGCCAGCAGCTTTCTACCCCCGACAGGATCTAGCACAGATACGCAGTATTTT | CASSFLPPTGSSTDTQYF
TRBD2 | TRBJ2-3 | TRBV9 | TGTGCCAGCAGCGGCGGAAGCGGGAAACCCACAGATACGCAGTATTTT | CASSGGSGKPTDTQYF
- | TRBJ1-4 | TRBV30 | TGTGCCTGGAGTAAACAGGGTATGGTAGGCGAAAAACTGTTTTTT | CAWSKQGMVGEKLFF
TRBD1 | TRBJ1-5 | TRBV18 | TGTGCCAGCTCACCCGACAGGGCCGGGCAGCCCCAGCATTTT | CASSPDRAGQPQHF
- | TRBJ1-6 | TRBV18 | TGTGCCAGCTCGGAGACAGACCAGAATTCACCCCTCCACTTT | CASSETDQNSPLHF